Shown below are 18 T cell receptor beta chains from a single sample sequenced in a study of vaccination effects on CD4 cells after COVID-19. Profiled with immunoSEQ multiplex PCR; TCRdb holds only in-frame clones, not every one. This sample has 35,000 to 45,000 clones, with approximately 68% found just once. In the ViraFEST assay, antigen-specific CD4+ clonotypes were identified by expansion after peptide-pool stimulation. An approximately ten-day culture period preceded the isolation of CD4+ T cells. Each vaccine recipient was nucleocapsid antibody negative and had no prior SARS-CoV-2 infection. Antigen specificity for these receptors is unknown. The source was CD4+ T cells from PBMCs cultured with HCoV-OC43 spike peptides, collected before COVID-19 vaccination. The subset is: HCoV-OC43 spike overlapping peptide pool stimulation. The receptors shown here come from a human donor who received a COVID-19 vaccine.

This chain joins TRBV23-1 and TRBJ2-5; no clear D gene. TRBV23-1 is an ORF, and what it does is uncertain. CDR3 size: 14 residues. Trimming shortened V by 0 bases and J by 3 bases, and 8 bases separated the two germline ends. Here the CDR3 DNA reads TGCGCCAGCAGTCAATCGTCGCGGAAAGAGACCCAGTACTTC. Translated, it gives CASSQSSRKETQYF.

The J gene is TRBJ1-3, the V gene TRBV7-6, with D unresolved. V was clipped by 1 base and J by 0 bases, with 10 bases between them. The CDR3 contains 16 residues. Per the germline V gene, CDR1 is SGHVS and CDR2 is FNYEAQ. As DNA, the CDR3 is TGTGCCAGCAGCTTAGATAGGGCTTTCTCTGGAAACACCATATATTTT. Its protein product is CASSLDRAFSGNTIYF. Filled out from reference TRBV7-6 and TRBJ1-3, the complete variable domain reads GAGVSQSPRYKVTKRGQDVALRCDPISGHVSLYWYRQALGQGPEFLTYFNYEAQQDKSGLPNDRFSAERPEGSISTLTIQRTEQRDSAMYRCASSLDRAFSGNTIYFGEGSWLTVV.

The chain's CDR3 is CASSQYSGANVLTF. The DNA of the CDR3 is TGTGCCAGCAGCCAGTACTCTGGGGCCAACGTCCTGACTTTC. The rearrangement links TRBV3-1 (or the pseudogene TRBV3-2) to TRBJ2-6; D is undetermined. Trimming stripped 3 bases from V and 0 bases from J, with 3 bases between. CDR3 length equals 14 residues. Looked up from germline, CDR1 is LGHDT and CDR2 is YNNKEL (reference sequence).

This clone was detected once. The rearrangement links TRBV9 to TRBJ2-1, with 12 bases aligning to TRBD2. Germline CDR1 is SGDLS and CDR2 is YYNGEE. The CDR3 is 20 residues long. V gave up 5 bases and J gave up 2 bases; unmatched junction bases: 17. CDR3 nucleotides: TGTGCCAGCAGACCCTGGGGGAGGACTAGCGGGACCATGACCTACAATGAGCAGTTCTTC. It encodes CASRPWGRTSGTMTYNEQFF.

This chain links TRBV24-1 with TRBJ2-3, with TRBD2 identical over 11 bases. The V segment lost 3 bases and the J segment 2 bases; nucleotides outside the gene matches: 9. The germline CDR1 and CDR2 sequences are KGHDR and SFDVKD. This CDR3 contains 18 residues. The CDR3 bases are TGTGCCACCAGTGATGTTAAGCTAGCGGGGGGACCCACAGATACGCAGTATTTT. This encodes CATSDVKLAGGPTDTQYF.

This clone was detected only once. Relative to the germline gene, one junction end is altered; a read error may explain this. The chain recombines TRBV10-2 with TRBJ2-3; TRBD2 matches at 8 bases. Germline CDR1 reads WSHSY; CDR2 reads SAAADI. The CDR3 runs to 16 residues. The CDR3 reads CASGDLGRGVTDTQYF. CDR3 coding DNA: TGCGCCAGCGGTGATCTGGGGCGGGGGGTCACAGATACGCAGTATTTT.

This chain connects TRBV20-1 to TRBJ1-1; no reliable D call. V lost 4 bases, J lost 4 bases, and 13 bases lay in between. There are 13 residues in the CDR3. CDR1 is DFQATT and CDR2 is SNEGSKA in the germline V gene (reference sequence). CDR3 protein: CSANDPGSTEAFF. The CDR3, as DNA: TGCAGTGCTAATGACCCGGGGAGCACTGAAGCTTTCTTT.

The chain employs TRBV5-6 and TRBJ2-7, with TRBD1 matching 7 bases. Losses at the gene ends were 5 bases for V and 3 bases for J; bases not matched to a gene: 5. The CDR3 runs 13 residues. Germline V CDR1 and CDR2: SGHDT, YYEEEE. This CDR3 reads CASRGTANYEQYF. DNA for the CDR3: TGTGCCAGCAGGGGGACAGCCAACTACGAGCAGTACTTC.

The chain couples TRBV5-6 to TRBJ1-5, with 8 bases fitting TRBD1. Looked up from germline, CDR1 is SGHDT and CDR2 is YYEEEE. J was trimmed by 5 bases and V by 0 bases; bases with no gene match: 1. This CDR3 is built from 14 residues. Here the CDR3 reads CASSLGQGYQPQHF. The CDR3 nucleotides read TGTGCCAGCAGCTTGGGACAGGGGTATCAGCCCCAGCATTTT.

CDR3 amino acids: CATSDPAGTSGKLTGELFF. CDR3 sequence (DNA): TGTGCCACCAGTGATCCGGCCGGGACTAGCGGGAAACTCACCGGGGAGCTGTTTTTT. The genes are TRBV24-1 and TRBJ2-2, with 13 bases fitting TRBD2. Germline CDR1 is KGHDR and CDR2 is SFDVKD. With V trimmed by 3 bases and J by 4 bases, 10 bases remained unmatched. This CDR3 is 19 amino acids long.

The rearrangement uses TRBV18 and TRBJ1-1, with D uncertain. The CDR3 contains 15 residues. Looked up from germline, CDR1 is KGHSH and CDR2 is LQKENI. Trimming stripped 0 bases from V and 0 bases from J, with 8 bases between. DNA for the CDR3: TGTGCCAGCTCACCACCTGCGGGGATGAACACTGAAGCTTTCTTT. It translates to CASSPPAGMNTEAFF. Complete variable domain (other parts from reference TRBV18 and TRBJ1-1): NAGVMQNPRHLVRRRGQEARLRCSPMKGHSHVYWYRQLPEEGLKFMVYLQKENIIDESGMPKERFSAEFPKEGPSILRIQQVVRGDSAAYFCASSPPAGMNTEAFFGQGTRLTVV.

The chain uses TRBV5-5 and TRBJ2-2, with TRBD2 matching over 10 bases. The CDR3 spans 17 residues. Germline CDR1 SGHKS, CDR2 YYEKEE (reference sequence). The trim removed 1 base at V and 4 bases at J, leaving 7 bases unmatched. Here the CDR3 reads CASSLLAGGTPTGELFF. In DNA, the CDR3 is TGTGCCAGCAGCTTGTTAGCGGGGGGTACCCCCACCGGGGAGCTGTTTTTT.

This clone turned up a few times. The chain recombines TRBV29-1 with TRBJ1-1, with a possible D match to TRBD1 (6 bases). The CDR3 is made up of 13 amino acids. CDR1 is SQVTM and CDR2 is ANQGSEA in the germline V gene. Trimming cost V 6 bases and J 2 bases, with 13 bases left between them. The CDR3 DNA follows: TGCAGCGTCGGACAGACAAGAAACACTGAAGCTTTCTTT. It yields the protein CSVGQTRNTEAFF.

The chain couples TRBV11-2 to TRBJ1-4; D is perhaps TRBD1 (5 bases). Deletions cut 5 bases from V and 8 bases from J, with 21 bases between. The germline CDR1 and CDR2 sequences are SGHAT and FQNNGV. The length of the CDR3 is 16 residues. CDR3 amino acids: CASSARRDAFKEKLFF. Written as DNA, the CDR3 is TGTGCCAGCAGCGCACGCCGGGACGCTTTTAAGGAAAAACTGTTTTTT. The full variable domain, rest sourced from reference TRBV11-2 and TRBJ1-4, is EAGVAQSPRYKIIEKRQSVAFWCNPISGHATLYWYQQILGQGPKLLIQFQNNGVVDDSQLPKDRFSAERLKGVDSTLKIQPAKLEDSAVYLCASSARRDAFKEKLFFGSGTQLSVL.

This clone has only a few counts. This rearrangement joins TRBV6-5 to TRBJ1-2; 7 positions agree with TRBD1. The germline CDR1 and CDR2 sequences are MNHEY and SVGAGI. The CDR3 runs 15 residues. V shed 6 bases and J 4 bases; nucleotides not matched to a gene: 11. CDR3 amino acids: CASRQQGTPLYGYTF. CDR3 sequence (DNA): TGTGCCAGCAGGCAACAGGGGACCCCCCTCTATGGCTACACCTTC.

This clone occurred a few times. This sequence joins TRBV7-2 and TRBJ2-5; 8 bases line up with TRBD1. This CDR3 region has 12 residues. Germline-derived CDR1 and CDR2 are SGHTA and FQGNSA. V gave up 5 bases and J gave up 7 bases; unmatched junction bases: 3. CDR3 loop: CASSVDRGTQYF. The CDR3, as DNA: TGTGCCAGCAGCGTAGACAGGGGGACCCAGTACTTC.

This clone was seen once. J is TRBJ1-2 and V is TRBV7-9; D unclear. V was trimmed by 5 bases and J by 0 bases, leaving 10 bases between them. CDR1 is SEHNR and CDR2 is FQNEAQ in the germline V gene (reference sequence). There are 14 residues in the CDR3. The CDR3 DNA sequence: TGTGCCAGCAGCGACACCCAGACTAACTATGGCTACACCTTC. Protein product: CASSDTQTNYGYTF.

The V call is TRBV3-1 (or the pseudogene TRBV3-2), the J call TRBJ2-5, with D possibly being TRBD2 (7 bases). The V gene's germline CDR1 is LGHDT and CDR2 YNNKEL (reference sequence). The germline V and J ends were trimmed by 8 bases and 2 bases, with 15 bases remaining between them. The CDR3 is 14 amino acids. The CDR3 sequence is CASGGGHTQETQYF. The CDR3 nucleotides read TGTGCCAGCGGGGGGGGACACACGCAAGAGACCCAGTACTTC.